This TCR beta chain was identified during a study of TIL therapy for anti-PD-1-resistant metastatic lung cancer. Across the whole study: Progressing patients received lymphodepletion, expanded TIL infusion and IL-2.

In this sample, this clone turned up once. Its antigen is unidentified. From germline, CDR1 is SEHNR and CDR2 FQNEAQ (reference sequence). The CDR3 has 15 amino acids. V was pared by 5 bases and J by 9 bases, with 22 bases between. The time point denotes: pre-treatment sample, taken before nivolumab and TIL therapy. Study-wide results and caveats: This highly selected cohort may not generalize to typical lung cancer patients.

This was the immunoSEQ v3 assay. Clones were sequenced by immunoSEQ multiplex PCR, and TCRdb holds only the in-frame ones, with some missing. The table has tens of thousands of clones, approximately 86% seen once. The origin of this receptor is a person between 25 and 80 years old with non-small cell lung cancer. V gene TRBV7-9 combines with J gene TRBJ2-5; weak D call: TRBD1 (6 bases). The starting material was blood, obtained at baseline. The CDR3 coding sequence is TGTGCCAGCAGCCCAGGACAGCCGCTTCTAGGGTCCCAGTACTTC. This gives the protein CASSPGQPLLGSQYF.